These 21 T cell receptor beta chains came from one sample sequenced in a study of blood T cell repertoires in COVID-19. Assay used: immunoSEQ multiplex PCR; TCRdb lists only in-frame clones, some missing. The sample records just over 150,000 clones, around 85% being singletons. The material sequenced was peripheral blood. Receptor source: a human donor with acute or convalescent COVID-19. The donor label of this sample is uncertain.

The chain is built from TRBV30 and TRBJ1-5; D might be TRBD1 (6 bases). The CDR3 has 14 amino acids. Germline V gene data show CDR1 as GTSNPN and CDR2 as SVGIG (reference sequence). The V gene lost 1 base and the J gene lost 4 bases, with 11 bases spanning the gap. DNA for the CDR3: TGTGCCTGGAGTGGCGGACAGAAAAATCAGCCCCAGCATTTT. Protein: CAWSGGQKNQPQHF.

The chain couples TRBV9 to TRBJ1-4; D not resolved. The germline gives CDR1 SGDLS, CDR2 YYNGEE. The V end was cut by 10 bases, the J end by 2 bases, with 21 bases between. This CDR3 is 16 amino acids long. CDR3 amino acids: CAVHPTGGSTNEKLFF. The CDR3 region has the DNA TGTGCCGTCCACCCCACCGGAGGGTCGACTAATGAAAAACTGTTTTTT.

The CDR3 is CATSDFGGALENEQFF. The CDR3, as DNA: TGTGCCACCAGTGATTTCGGGGGGGCGTTGGAGAATGAGCAGTTCTTC. V is TRBV24-1 and J is TRBJ2-1, with TRBD2 matching over 8 bases. Germline V gene lookup returns CDR1 KGHDR and CDR2 SFDVKD. The V gene end was trimmed by 1 base and the J gene end by 7 bases; junction bases not matched to a gene: 8. CDR3 length: 16 amino acids.

The gene calls are TRBV6-5 and TRBJ1-1, with D unresolved. CDR1 and CDR2 (germline): MNHEY, SVGAGI. V lost 7 bases and J lost 1, with 10 bases in between. The length of the CDR3 is 13 residues. The CDR3 bases are TGTGCCAGCACCCGGCCGGGGAACACTGAAGCTTTCTTT. This gives the protein CASTRPGNTEAFF.

This sequence joins TRBV28 and TRBJ1-6; the D is unclear. V lost 3 bases and J 10 bases, leaving 4 bases between the germline ends. The CDR3 consists of 11 residues. Germline V gives CDR1 MDHEN, CDR2 SYDVKM. CDR3 protein: CASSFRSPLHF. In DNA form, the CDR3 reads TGTGCCAGCAGTTTCAGATCACCCCTCCACTTT. Together with reference TRBV28 and TRBJ1-6, the CDR3 gives the full variable domain: DVKVTQSSRYLVKRTGEKVFLECVQDMDHENMFWYRQDPGLGLRLIYFSYDVKMKEKGDIPEGYSVSREKKERFSLILESASTNQTSMYLCASSFRSPLHFGNGTRLTVT.

This clone was seen a single time. V and J are TRBV28 and TRBJ2-7, with 8 bases aligning to TRBD2. The CDR3 totals 15 residues. Looked up from germline, CDR1 is MDHEN and CDR2 is SYDVKM. Unmatched junction bases numbered 11, after V lost 8 bases and J lost 2 bases. The CDR3 region has the DNA TGTGCCAGCGAACCGGGGGGGCCCCGCGCCTACGAGCAGTACTTC. Translated: CASEPGGPRAYEQYF.

The sample holds one count of this clone. The rearrangement uses TRBV27 and TRBJ2-6; possibly TRBD2 for D (5 bases). Germline CDR1 MNHEY, CDR2 SMNVEV (reference sequence). V was clipped by 4 bases and J by 1 base, with 14 bases between them. The CDR3 covers 17 residues. The CDR3 DNA sequence: TGTGCCAGCAGTTATCGGGGTGCGACTTCTGGGGCCAACGTCCTGACTTTC. Residues: CASSYRGATSGANVLTF.

The chain is built from TRBV11-2 and TRBJ1-4; maybe TRBD1 (6 bases). The V end was cut by 3 bases, the J end by 5 bases, with 16 bases between. From germline, CDR1 is SGHAT and CDR2 FQNNGV. The CDR3 loop spans 16 amino acids. CDR3 amino acids: CASSLRQEKGNEKLFF. CDR3 in DNA: TGTGCCAGCAGCTTGAGACAGGAAAAAGGGAATGAAAAACTGTTTTTT.

The chain employs TRBV18 and TRBJ1-1; D is possibly TRBD1 (5 bases). V dropped 0 bases and J dropped 0 bases, with 14 bases sitting between them. Germline CDR1 is KGHSH and CDR2 is LQKENI. This CDR3 is 17 amino acids long. CDR3: CASSPPGVAGMNTEAFF. CDR3 coding DNA: TGTGCCAGCTCACCACCGGGCGTAGCAGGGATGAACACTGAAGCTTTCTTT.

This clone is a singleton in its sample. The rearrangement joins TRBV7-3 to TRBJ2-7; tentatively, D is TRBD1 (6 bases). The CDR3 sequence is 16 residues long. V was trimmed by 6 bases and J by 2 bases, leaving 20 bases between them. CDR1 is SGHTA, CDR2 FQGTGA, per germline. The CDR3 DNA reads TGTGCCAGCAGACCACCGGGGCAGAGGGACACCTACGAGCAGTACTTC. This sequence encodes CASRPPGQRDTYEQYF.

The V call is TRBV4-1, the J call TRBJ1-4, with no clear D. Germline V gene lookup returns CDR1 MGHRA and CDR2 YSYEKL. V gave up 0 bases and J gave up 4 bases, with 9 bases separating them. CDR3 size: 15 residues. The CDR3, as DNA: TGCGCCAGCAGCCAAGATCGGGGATATAATGAAAAACTGTTTTTT. Protein sequence: CASSQDRGYNEKLFF.

The chain couples TRBV27 to TRBJ1-2; perhaps TRBD1 as D (6 bases). Germline CDR1 MNHEY, CDR2 SMNVEV (reference sequence). V was shortened by 2 bases and J by 0 bases, with 10 bases between the two germline ends. CDR3 size: 15 residues. The CDR3 coding sequence is TGTGCCAGCAGTTTAGATCGGACAGCTAACTATGGCTACACCTTC. Translating it yields CASSLDRTANYGYTF.

J is TRBJ1-2 and V is TRBV25-1; 9 nucleotides agree with TRBD1. This CDR3 comprises 13 residues. The trim removed 6 bases at V and 6 bases at J, leaving 5 bases unmatched. Germline CDR1 MGHDK, CDR2 SYGVNS. The CDR3 loop is CASRGQGTDGYTF. In DNA, the CDR3 is TGTGCCAGCAGAGGACAGGGGACGGATGGCTACACCTTC.

The chain's CDR3 is CAWSKGSNQPQHF. CDR3 DNA sequence: TGTGCCTGGAGTAAGGGGAGCAATCAGCCCCAGCATTTT. The chain links TRBV30 to TRBJ1-5, with D perhaps TRBD1 (5 bases). The V gene lost 2 bases and the J gene lost 1 base, with 6 bases spanning the gap. This CDR3 is built from 13 residues. The germline CDR1 and CDR2 sequences are GTSNPN and SVGIG (reference sequence).

The gene calls are TRBV2 and TRBJ1-5, with 10 bases aligning to TRBD1. From germline, CDR1 is SNHLY and CDR2 FYNNEI. The junction had 9 bases not matched to a gene; V was cut back by 8 bases and J by 5 bases. The CDR3 consists of 15 residues. The CDR3 DNA sequence: TGTGCCAGCTGTGGACAGGGGGGTTTTCATCAGCCCCAGCATTTT. Protein: CASCGQGGFHQPQHF. The full variable domain, rest sourced from reference TRBV2 and TRBJ1-5, is EPEVTQTPSHQVTQMGQEVILRCVPISNHLYFYWYRQILGQKVEFLVSFYNNEISEKSEIFDDQFSVERPDGSNFTLKIRSTKLEDSAMYFCASCGQGGFHQPQHFGDGTRLSIL.

This chain connects TRBV7-2 to TRBJ2-2, with a weak D call TRBD2 (5 bases). The germline V and J ends were trimmed by 3 bases and 8 bases, with 13 bases remaining between them. The CDR3 covers 14 residues. Germline CDR1 and CDR2: SGHTA and FQGNSA. The CDR3 protein is CASSFRVREGELFF. The CDR3 coding sequence is TGTGCCAGCAGCTTTAGGGTGAGGGAAGGGGAGCTGTTTTTT.

CDR3 DNA sequence: TGTGCCAGCAGCCCAAGGCGACAGGGGACTTCATACGAGCAGTACTTC. It is translated as CASSPRRQGTSYEQYF. J is TRBJ2-7 and V is TRBV14; 8 positions match TRBD1. CDR1 and CDR2 (germline): SGHDN, FVKESK. J was trimmed by 4 bases and V by 4 bases; bases with no gene match: 12. The CDR3 is 16 amino acids.

The gene calls are TRBV7-9 and TRBJ2-1, with 10 bases lining up with TRBD2. V gave up 5 bases and J gave up 2 bases; unmatched junction bases: 6. Looked up from germline, CDR1 is SEHNR and CDR2 is FQNEAQ (reference sequence). The CDR3 is 16 residues long. The CDR3: CASSRLAGETYNEQFF. The CDR3 DNA follows: TGTGCCAGCAGCCGCCTAGCGGGGGAAACCTACAATGAGCAGTTCTTC. Full variable domain (rest looked up from reference TRBV7-9 and TRBJ2-1): DTGVSQNPRHKITKRGQNVTFRCDPISEHNRLYWYRQTLGQGPEFLTYFQNEAQLEKSRLLSDRFSAERPKGSFSTLEIQRTEQGDSAMYLCASSRLAGETYNEQFFGPGTRLTVL.

This clone was counted a few times. The chain has TRBV3-1 (or the pseudogene TRBV3-2) and TRBJ2-7; 7 nucleotides match TRBD2. CDR1 is LGHDT, CDR2 YNNKEL, per germline (reference sequence). Trimming took 4 bases from V and 7 from J; bases not matched to a gene: 4. The CDR3 contains 12 residues. The CDR3 sequence is CASSRYGGEQYF. In nucleotides, the CDR3 is TGTGCCAGCAGCCGCTACGGGGGGGAGCAGTACTTC.

The CDR3 DNA sequence: TGTGCCAGCAGACGGGGACAGGGGAATCAGCCCCAGCATTTT. Translating it yields CASRRGQGNQPQHF. The V and J genes are TRBV6-5 and TRBJ1-5; TRBD1 aligns across 10 bases. The CDR3 has 14 residues. V gave up 6 bases and J gave up 4 bases; unmatched junction bases: 3. Germline-derived CDR1 and CDR2 are MNHEY and SVGAGI.

The V call is TRBV15, the J call TRBJ1-5; D remains unclear. Trimming pared 0 bases from V and 1 base from J, leaving 7 bases between. This CDR3 region has 15 residues. Germline assignment: CDR1 LNHNV and CDR2 YYDKDF (reference sequence). The CDR3 reads CATSRDLQSNQPQHF. The CDR3 bases are TGTGCCACCAGCAGAGACCTACAGAGCAATCAGCCCCAGCATTTT.